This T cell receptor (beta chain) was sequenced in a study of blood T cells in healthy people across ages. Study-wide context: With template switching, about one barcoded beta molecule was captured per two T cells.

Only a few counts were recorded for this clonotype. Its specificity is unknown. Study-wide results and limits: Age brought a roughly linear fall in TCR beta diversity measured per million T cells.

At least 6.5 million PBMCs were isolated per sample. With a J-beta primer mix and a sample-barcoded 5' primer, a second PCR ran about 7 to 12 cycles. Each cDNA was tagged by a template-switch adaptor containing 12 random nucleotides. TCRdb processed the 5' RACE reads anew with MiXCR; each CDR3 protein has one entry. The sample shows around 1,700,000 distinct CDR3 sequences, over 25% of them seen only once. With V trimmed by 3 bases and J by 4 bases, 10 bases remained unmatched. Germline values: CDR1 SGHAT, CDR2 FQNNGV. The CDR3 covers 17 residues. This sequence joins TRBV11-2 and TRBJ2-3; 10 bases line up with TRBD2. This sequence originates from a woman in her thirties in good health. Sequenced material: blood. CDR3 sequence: CASSFGVAGGKADTQYF. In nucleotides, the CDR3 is TGTGCCAGCAGCTTTGGAGTAGCGGGGGGTAAGGCAGATACGCAGTATTTT.